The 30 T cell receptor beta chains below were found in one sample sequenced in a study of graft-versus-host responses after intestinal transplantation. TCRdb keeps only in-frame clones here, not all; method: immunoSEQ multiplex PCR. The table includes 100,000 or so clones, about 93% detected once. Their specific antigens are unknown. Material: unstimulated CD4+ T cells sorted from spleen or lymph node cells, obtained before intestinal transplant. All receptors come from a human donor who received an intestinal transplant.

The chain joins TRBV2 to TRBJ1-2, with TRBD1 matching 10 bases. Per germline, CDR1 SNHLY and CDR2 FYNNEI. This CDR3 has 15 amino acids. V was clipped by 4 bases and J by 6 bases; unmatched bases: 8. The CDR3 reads CASSVGGTGVDGYTF. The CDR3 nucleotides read TGTGCCAGCAGTGTCGGAGGGACAGGGGTTGATGGCTACACCTTC. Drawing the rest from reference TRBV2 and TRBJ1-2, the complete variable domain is EPEVTQTPSHQVTQMGQEVILRCVPISNHLYFYWYRQILGQKVEFLVSFYNNEISEKSEIFDDQFSVERPDGSNFTLKIRSTKLEDSAMYFCASSVGGTGVDGYTFGSGTRLTVV.

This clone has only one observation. The chain's CDR3 is CASSTQGIREQYF. The CDR3, as DNA: TGTGCCAGCAGTACTCAGGGGATTCGGGAGCAGTACTTC. J is TRBJ2-7 and V is TRBV2, with a tentative D call TRBD1 (6 bases). This CDR3 has 13 residues. Per the germline V gene, CDR1 is SNHLY and CDR2 is FYNNEI. Trimming stripped 5 bases from V and 7 bases from J, with 15 bases between.

The CDR3 nucleotides read TGTGCCAGCAGCTTCGCGGGGCGCCTCTACGAGCAGTACTTC. It encodes CASSFAGRLYEQYF. The rearrangement links TRBV5-6 to TRBJ2-7; TRBD2 might be the D (6 bases). The CDR3 has 14 amino acids. Germline V gives CDR1 SGHDT, CDR2 YYEEEE. V gave up 2 bases and J gave up 3 bases, with 12 bases separating them.

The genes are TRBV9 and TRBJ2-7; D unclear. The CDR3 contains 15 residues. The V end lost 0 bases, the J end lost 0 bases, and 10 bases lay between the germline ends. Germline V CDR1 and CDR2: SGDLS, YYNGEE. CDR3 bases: TGTGCCAGCAGCGTAGTTCCGGGTTCCTCCTACGAGCAGTACTTC. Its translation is CASSVVPGSSYEQYF. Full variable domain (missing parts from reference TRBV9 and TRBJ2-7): DSGVTQTPKHLITATGQRVTLRCSPRSGDLSVYWYQQSLDQGLQFLIQYYNGEERAKGNILERFSAQQFPDLHSELNLSSLELGDSALYFCASSVVPGSSYEQYFGPGTRLTVT.

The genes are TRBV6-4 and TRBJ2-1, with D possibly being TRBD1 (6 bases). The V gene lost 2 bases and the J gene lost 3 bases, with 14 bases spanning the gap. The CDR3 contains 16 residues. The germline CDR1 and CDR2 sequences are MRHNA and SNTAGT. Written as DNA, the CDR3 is TGTGCCAGCAGTGACACAGGGCAAGTACACTACAATGAGCAGTTCTTC. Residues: CASSDTGQVHYNEQFF.

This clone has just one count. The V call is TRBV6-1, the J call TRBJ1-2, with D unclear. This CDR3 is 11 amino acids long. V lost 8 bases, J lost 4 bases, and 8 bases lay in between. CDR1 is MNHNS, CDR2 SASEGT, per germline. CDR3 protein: CASFEPYGYTF. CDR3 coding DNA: TGTGCCAGCTTTGAGCCCTATGGCTACACCTTC.

CDR3 coding DNA: TGTGCCAGCAGCGCCCGGGGACAGTCTGGGGCCAACGTCCTGACTTTC. It translates to CASSARGQSGANVLTF. The gene calls are TRBV4-2 and TRBJ2-6; TRBD1 agrees at 7 bases. The germline gives CDR1 LGHNA, CDR2 YNFKEQ. J lost 1 base, V lost 5 bases, and 5 bases had no gene match. The CDR3 has 16 residues.

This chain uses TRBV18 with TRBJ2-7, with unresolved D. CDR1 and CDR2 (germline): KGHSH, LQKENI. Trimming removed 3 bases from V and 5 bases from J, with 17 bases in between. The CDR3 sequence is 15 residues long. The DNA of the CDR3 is TGTGCCAGCTCACCGGGCAGGATCGATTCAAACGAGCAGTACTTC. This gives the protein CASSPGRIDSNEQYF.

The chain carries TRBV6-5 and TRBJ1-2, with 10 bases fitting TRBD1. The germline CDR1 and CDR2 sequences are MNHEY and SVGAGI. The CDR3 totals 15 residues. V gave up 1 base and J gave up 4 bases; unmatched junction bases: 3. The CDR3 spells CASSYFGTGAYGYTF. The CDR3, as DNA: TGTGCCAGCAGTTACTTTGGGACAGGGGCCTATGGCTACACCTTC.

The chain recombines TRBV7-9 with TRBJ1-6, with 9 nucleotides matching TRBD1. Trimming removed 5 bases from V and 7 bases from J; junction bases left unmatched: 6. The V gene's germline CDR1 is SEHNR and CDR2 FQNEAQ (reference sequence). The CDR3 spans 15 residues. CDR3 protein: CASSTGTGWNSPLHF. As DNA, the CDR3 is TGTGCCAGCAGCACTGGGACAGGGTGGAATTCACCCCTCCACTTT.

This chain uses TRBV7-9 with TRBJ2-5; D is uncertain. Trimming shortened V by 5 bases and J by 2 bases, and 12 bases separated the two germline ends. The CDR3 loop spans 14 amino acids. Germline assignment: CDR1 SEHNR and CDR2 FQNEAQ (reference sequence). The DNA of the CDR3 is TGTGCCAGCAGCCCAGCTAGTTCTCAAGAGACCCAGTACTTC. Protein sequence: CASSPASSQETQYF.

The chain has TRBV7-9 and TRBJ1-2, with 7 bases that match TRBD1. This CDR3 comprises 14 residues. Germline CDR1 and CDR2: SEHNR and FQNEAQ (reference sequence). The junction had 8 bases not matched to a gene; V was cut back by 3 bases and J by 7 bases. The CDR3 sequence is CASSFTRTGVGYTF. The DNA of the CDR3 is TGTGCCAGCAGCTTTACCCGGACAGGCGTTGGCTACACCTTC.

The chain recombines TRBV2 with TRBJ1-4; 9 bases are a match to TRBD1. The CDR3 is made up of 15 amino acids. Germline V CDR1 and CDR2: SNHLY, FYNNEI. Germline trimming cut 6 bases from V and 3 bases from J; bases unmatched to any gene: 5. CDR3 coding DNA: TGTGCCAGCAGAATACAGGGGGCGTCTAATGAAAAACTGTTTTTT. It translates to CASRIQGASNEKLFF. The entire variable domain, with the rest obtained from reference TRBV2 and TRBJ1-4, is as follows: EPEVTQTPSHQVTQMGQEVILRCVPISNHLYFYWYRQILGQKVEFLVSFYNNEISEKSEIFDDQFSVERPDGSNFTLKIRSTKLEDSAMYFCASRIQGASNEKLFFGSGTQLSVL.

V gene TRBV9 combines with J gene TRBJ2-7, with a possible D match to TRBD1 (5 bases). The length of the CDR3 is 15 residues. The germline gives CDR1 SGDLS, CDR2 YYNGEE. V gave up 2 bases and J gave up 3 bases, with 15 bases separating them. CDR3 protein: CASSVSQAPIYEQYF. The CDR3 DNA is TGTGCCAGCAGCGTCTCACAGGCCCCTATCTACGAGCAGTACTTC.

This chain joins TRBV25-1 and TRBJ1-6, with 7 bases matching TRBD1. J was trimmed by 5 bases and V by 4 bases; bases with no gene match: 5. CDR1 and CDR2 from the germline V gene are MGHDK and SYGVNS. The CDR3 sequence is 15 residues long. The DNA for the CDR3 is TGTGCCAGCAGTGCAAACAGGGGTGATAATTCACCCCTCCACTTT. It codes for CASSANRGDNSPLHF.

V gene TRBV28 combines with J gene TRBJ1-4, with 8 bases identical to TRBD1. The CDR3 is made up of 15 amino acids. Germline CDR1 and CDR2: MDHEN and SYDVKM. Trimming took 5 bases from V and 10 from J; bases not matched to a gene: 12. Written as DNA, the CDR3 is TGTGCCAGCAGTCTTCAGGGGGCCCGGATCGGAAAACTGTTTTTT. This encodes CASSLQGARIGKLFF.

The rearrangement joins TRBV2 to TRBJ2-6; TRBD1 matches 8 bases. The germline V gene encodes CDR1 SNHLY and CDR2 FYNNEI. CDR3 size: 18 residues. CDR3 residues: CVSQQRTGPSEGANVLTF. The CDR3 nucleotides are TGTGTCTCCCAGCAGAGGACAGGGCCCTCTGAGGGGGCCAACGTCCTGACTTTC.

The CDR3, as DNA: TGTGCCAGTCTGAGGGGAGGGGTAAACACTGAAGCTTTCTTT. Translated, it gives CASLRGGVNTEAFF. J is TRBJ1-1 and V is TRBV19; maybe TRBD1 (5 bases). This CDR3 contains 14 residues. Germline loops: CDR1 LNHDA, CDR2 SQIVND (reference sequence). Trimming took 8 bases from V and 2 from J, leaving 15 bases between them.

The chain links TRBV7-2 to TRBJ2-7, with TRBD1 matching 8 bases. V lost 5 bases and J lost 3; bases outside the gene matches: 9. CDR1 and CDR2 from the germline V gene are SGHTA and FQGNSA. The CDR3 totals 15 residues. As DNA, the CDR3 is TGTGCCAGCAGCCCGGAGACAGGGGCCGTCTACGAGCAGTACTTC. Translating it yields CASSPETGAVYEQYF.

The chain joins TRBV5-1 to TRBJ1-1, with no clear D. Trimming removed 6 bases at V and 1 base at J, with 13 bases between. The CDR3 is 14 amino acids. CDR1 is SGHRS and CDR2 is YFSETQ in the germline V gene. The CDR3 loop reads CASTSDTTNTEAFF. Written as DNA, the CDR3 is TGCGCCAGCACCTCAGACACGACGAACACTGAAGCTTTCTTT.

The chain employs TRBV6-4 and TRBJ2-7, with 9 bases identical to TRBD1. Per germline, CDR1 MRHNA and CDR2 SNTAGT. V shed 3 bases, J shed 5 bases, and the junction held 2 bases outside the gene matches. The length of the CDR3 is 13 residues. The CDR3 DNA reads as TGTGCCAGCAGTGAGGGACAGGGACACGAGCAGTACTTC. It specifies CASSEGQGHEQYF.

CDR3 DNA sequence: TGTGCCAGCAGCACAGAACAGGGGGCCAAGACCCAGTACTTC. Amino acids: CASSTEQGAKTQYF. The V and J genes are TRBV7-8 and TRBJ2-5; 9 bases match TRBD1. The J segment lost 6 bases and the V segment lost 5 bases, leaving 7 bases of the junction unmatched. Looked up from germline, CDR1 is SGHVS and CDR2 is FQNEAQ. The CDR3 is 14 amino acids.

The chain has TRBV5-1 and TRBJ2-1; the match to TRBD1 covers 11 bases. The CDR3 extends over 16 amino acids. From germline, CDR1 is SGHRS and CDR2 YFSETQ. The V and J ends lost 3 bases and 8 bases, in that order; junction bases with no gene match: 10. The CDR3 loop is CASSSIRTGGQDEQFF. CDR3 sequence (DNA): TGCGCCAGCAGCTCAATTAGGACAGGGGGCCAGGATGAGCAGTTCTTC.

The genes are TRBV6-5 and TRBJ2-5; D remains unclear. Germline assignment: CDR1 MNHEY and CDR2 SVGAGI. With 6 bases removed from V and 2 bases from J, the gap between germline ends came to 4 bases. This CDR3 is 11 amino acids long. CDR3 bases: TGTGCCAGCAGACAACAAGAGACCCAGTACTTC. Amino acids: CASRQQETQYF.

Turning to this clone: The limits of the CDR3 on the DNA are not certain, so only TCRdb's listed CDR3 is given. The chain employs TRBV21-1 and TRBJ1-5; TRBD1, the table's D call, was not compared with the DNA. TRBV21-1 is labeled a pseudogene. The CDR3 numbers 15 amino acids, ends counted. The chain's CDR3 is CASSKVGQGSQPQHF.

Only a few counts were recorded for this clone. CDR3 DNA sequence: TGTGCCAGCAGTTTCTCCAGGAATAGGATAGGCTACACCTTC. Its protein product is CASSFSRNRIGYTF. The V call is TRBV27, the J call TRBJ1-2; D is ambiguous. The CDR3 totals 14 residues. Trimming cost V 3 bases and J 8 bases, with 16 bases left between them. The germline V gene has CDR1 MNHEY and CDR2 SMNVEV (reference sequence).

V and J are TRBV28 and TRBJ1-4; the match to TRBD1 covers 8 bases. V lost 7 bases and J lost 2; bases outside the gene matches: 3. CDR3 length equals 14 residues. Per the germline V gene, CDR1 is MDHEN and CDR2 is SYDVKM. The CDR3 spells CASTSGGTNEKLFF. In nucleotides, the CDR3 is TGTGCCAGCACCTCAGGGGGCACTAATGAAAAACTGTTTTTT.

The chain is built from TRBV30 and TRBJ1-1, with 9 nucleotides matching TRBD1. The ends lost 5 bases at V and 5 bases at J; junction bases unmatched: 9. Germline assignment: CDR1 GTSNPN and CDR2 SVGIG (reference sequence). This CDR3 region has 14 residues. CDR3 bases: TGTGCCTGGGAAACTACCGGGACAGGGACTGAAGCTTTCTTT. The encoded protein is CAWETTGTGTEAFF.

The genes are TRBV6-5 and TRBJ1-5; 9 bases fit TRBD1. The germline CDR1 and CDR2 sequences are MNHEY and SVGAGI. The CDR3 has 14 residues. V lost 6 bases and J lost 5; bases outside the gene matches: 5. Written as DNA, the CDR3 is TGTGCCAGCAGCGCCCGGACAGGGGATCAGCCCCAGCATTTT. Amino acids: CASSARTGDQPQHF.

The CDR3 DNA sequence: TGCGCCAGCAGCTTGGCCGCGACTAGCGGGGCCTACGAGCAGTACTTC. It codes for CASSLAATSGAYEQYF. V usage is TRBV5-1 and J usage is TRBJ2-7; 11 nucleotides align to TRBD2. Trimming cost V 0 bases and J 2 bases; bases outside gene matches: 4. Germline V gene lookup returns CDR1 SGHRS and CDR2 YFSETQ. This CDR3 is built from 16 residues.